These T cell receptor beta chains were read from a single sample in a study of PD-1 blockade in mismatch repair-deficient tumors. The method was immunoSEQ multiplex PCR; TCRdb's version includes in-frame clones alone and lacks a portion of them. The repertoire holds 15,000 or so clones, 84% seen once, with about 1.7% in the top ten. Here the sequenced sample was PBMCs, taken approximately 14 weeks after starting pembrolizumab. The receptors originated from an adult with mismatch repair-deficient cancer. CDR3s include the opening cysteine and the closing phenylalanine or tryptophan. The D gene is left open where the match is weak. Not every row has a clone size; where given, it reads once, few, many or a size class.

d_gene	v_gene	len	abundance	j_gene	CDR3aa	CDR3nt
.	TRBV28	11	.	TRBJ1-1	CASSRPGVAFF	TGTGCCAGCAGTAGGCCAGGGGTGGCTTTCTTT
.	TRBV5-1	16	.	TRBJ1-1	CASSLRQVQGNTEAFF	TGCGCCAGCAGCCTCCGACAGGTTCAAGGGAACACTGAAGCTTTCTTT
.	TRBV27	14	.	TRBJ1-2	CASSSHSTNYGYTF	TGTGCCAGCAGTTCTCACAGCACTAACTATGGCTACACCTTC
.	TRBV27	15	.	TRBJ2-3	CASSLSRRESDTQYF	TGTGCCAGCAGTTTAAGTCGGCGGGAAAGTGATACGCAGTATTTT
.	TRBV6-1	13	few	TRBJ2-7	CASRHGGSYEQYF	TGTGCCAGCAGACACGGGGGCTCCTACGAGCAGTACTTC
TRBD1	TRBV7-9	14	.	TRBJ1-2	CASSFSTTGNGYTF	TGTGCCAGCAGCTTCTCCACGACAGGGAATGGCTACACCTTC
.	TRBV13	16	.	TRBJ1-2	CASSKLGQGKNYGYTF	TGTGCCAGCAGCAAACTGGGGCAGGGAAAAAACTATGGCTACACCTTC
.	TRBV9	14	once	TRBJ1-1	CASSKRRMNTEAFF	TGTGCCAGCAGCAAGCGACGGATGAACACTGAAGCTTTCTTT
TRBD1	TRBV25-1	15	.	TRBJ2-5	CASGKGQGRGETQYF	TGTGCCAGCGGAAAGGGACAGGGCCGGGGAGAGACCCAGTACTTC
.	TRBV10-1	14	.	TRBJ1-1	CASSESSGSPEAFF	TGCGCCAGCAGTGAGTCCTCCGGGTCCCCTGAAGCTTTCTTT
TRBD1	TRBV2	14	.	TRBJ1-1	CASRSEGGGTEAFF	TGTGCCAGCAGGAGCGAAGGGGGCGGCACTGAAGCTTTCTTT
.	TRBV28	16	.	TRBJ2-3	CASRVRGGSSTDTQYF	TGTGCCAGCAGGGTCAGGGGAGGGTCTAGCACAGATACGCAGTATTTT
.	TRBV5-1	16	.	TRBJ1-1	CASSLWGGERNTEAFF	TGCGCCAGCAGCTTGTGGGGGGGGGAGAGGAACACTGAAGCTTTCTTT
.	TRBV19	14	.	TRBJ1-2	CASTQGLRNYGYTF	TGTGCCAGTACCCAGGGACTCCGTAACTATGGCTACACCTTC
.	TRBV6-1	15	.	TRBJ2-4	CASSEQALAKNIQYF	TGTGCCAGCAGTGAACAGGCTCTAGCCAAAAACATTCAGTACTTC
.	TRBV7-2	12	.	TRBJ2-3	CASSPYTDTQYF	TGTGCCAGCAGCCCCTACACAGATACGCAGTATTTT
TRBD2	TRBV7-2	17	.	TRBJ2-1	CASSLRLAGVSYNEQFF	TGTGCCAGCAGCTTAAGGTTAGCGGGGGTCTCCTACAATGAGCAGTTCTTC
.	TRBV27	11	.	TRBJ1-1	CASTAGTEAFF	TGTGCCAGCACCGCAGGTACGGAAGCTTTCTTT
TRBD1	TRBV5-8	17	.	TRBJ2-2	CASNQMGQGAWTGELFF	TGTGCCAGCAACCAAATGGGACAGGGGGCTTGGACCGGGGAGCTGTTTTTT
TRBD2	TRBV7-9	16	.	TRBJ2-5	CASSSSGRALSETQYF	TGTGCCAGCAGTTCTAGCGGGAGGGCCTTGAGTGAGACCCAGTACTTC
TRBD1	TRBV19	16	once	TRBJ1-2	CASSITTGGADYGYTF	TGTGCCAGTAGTATAACGACAGGGGGCGCGGACTATGGCTACACCTTC
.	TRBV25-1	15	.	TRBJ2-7	CASSEFYRGSYEQYF	TGTGCCAGCAGTGAATTTTATCGGGGAAGCTACGAGCAGTACTTC
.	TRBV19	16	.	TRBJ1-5	CASSPTGKTGNQPQHF	TGTGCCAGTAGTCCAACAGGGAAAACGGGCAATCAGCCCCAGCATTTT
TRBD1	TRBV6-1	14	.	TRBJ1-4	CASSLDRGGEKLFF	TGTGCCAGCAGTCTTGACAGGGGAGGGGAAAAACTGTTTTTT
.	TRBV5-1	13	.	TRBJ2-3	CASSSREKLTQYF	TGCGCCAGCAGCTCGCGAGAGAAACTTACGCAGTATTTT
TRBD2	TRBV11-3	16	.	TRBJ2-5	CASSLGSGTRQETQYF	TGTGCCAGCAGCTTAGGTAGCGGGACCCGCCAAGAGACCCAGTACTTC
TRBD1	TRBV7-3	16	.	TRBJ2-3	CASSFQGAGATDTQYF	TGTGCCAGCAGCTTTCAGGGGGCTGGGGCCACAGATACGCAGTATTTT
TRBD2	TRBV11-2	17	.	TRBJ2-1	CASSLGTSGYSYNEQFF	TGTGCCAGCAGCTTGGGGACTAGCGGGTACTCCTACAATGAGCAGTTCTTC
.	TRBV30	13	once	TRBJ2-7	CAWSPSPATGWYF	TGTGCCTGGAGCCCCTCGCCGGCGACCGGGTGGTACTTC
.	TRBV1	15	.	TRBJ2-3	CTSSHVSLSTDTQYF	TGCACCAGCAGCCACGTATCGCTAAGCACAGATACGCAGTATTTT
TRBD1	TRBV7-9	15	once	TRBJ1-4	CASSQGTVLNEKLFF	TGTGCCAGCAGCCAAGGGACAGTACTGAATGAAAAACTGTTTTTT
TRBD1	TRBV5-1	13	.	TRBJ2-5	CASSGTAQETQYF	TGCGCCAGCAGCGGGACAGCCCAAGAGACCCAGTACTTC
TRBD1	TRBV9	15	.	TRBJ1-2	CASSVRDRESFGYTF	TGTGCCAGCAGCGTTAGGGACAGGGAGAGCTTCGGCTACACCTTC
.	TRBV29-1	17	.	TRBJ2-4	CSVTGGTVGRAKNIQYF	TGCAGCGTCACGGGGGGGACAGTGGGCCGAGCCAAAAACATTCAGTACTTC
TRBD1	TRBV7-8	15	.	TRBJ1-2	CASSSGQAFNYGYTF	TGTGCCAGCAGCTCGGGACAGGCCTTTAACTATGGCTACACCTTC
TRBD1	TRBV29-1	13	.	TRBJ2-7	CSVEDGTAYEQYF	TGCAGCGTTGAGGACGGGACAGCTTACGAGCAGTACTTC
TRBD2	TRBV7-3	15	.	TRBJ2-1	CASSRLAGGDNEQFF	TGTGCCAGCAGCCGACTAGCGGGAGGCGACAATGAGCAGTTCTTC
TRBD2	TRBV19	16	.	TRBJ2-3	CASSMGGLAGSDTQYF	TGTGCCAGTAGTATGGGTGGGCTAGCGGGATCAGATACGCAGTATTTT
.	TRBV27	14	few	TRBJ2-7	CASSLSAGTYEQYF	TGTGCCAGCAGTTTATCAGCGGGTACTTACGAGCAGTACTTC
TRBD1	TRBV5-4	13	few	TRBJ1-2	CASSFSRGTGYTF	TGTGCCAGCAGCTTTTCCAGGGGGACTGGCTACACCTTC
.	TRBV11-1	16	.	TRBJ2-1	CASSLSGLFSYNEQFF	TGTGCCAGCAGCTTATCGGGACTTTTCTCCTACAATGAGCAGTTCTTC
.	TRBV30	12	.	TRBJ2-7	CAWTQQGYEQYF	TGTGCCTGGACTCAGCAGGGATACGAGCAGTACTTC
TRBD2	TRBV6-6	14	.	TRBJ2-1	CASSYLTSGTEQFF	TGTGCCAGCAGTTACCTGACTAGCGGGACTGAGCAGTTCTTC
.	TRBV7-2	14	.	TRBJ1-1	CASSLFEGNTEAFF	TGTGCCAGCAGCTTATTTGAGGGTAACACTGAAGCTTTCTTT
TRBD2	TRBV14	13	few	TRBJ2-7	CASSLRTSSEQYF	TGTGCCAGCAGCCTCCGGACTAGCAGCGAGCAGTACTTC
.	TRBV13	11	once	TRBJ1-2	CASSSTPELDF	TGTGCCAGCAGCTCGACCCCCGAGCTAGACTTC
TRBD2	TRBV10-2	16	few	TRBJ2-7	CASSLAWTSGTGGQYF	TGCGCCAGCAGTCTGGCCTGGACTAGCGGGACTGGTGGGCAGTACTTC
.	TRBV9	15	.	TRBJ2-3	CASSTRQGLTDTQYF	TGTGCCAGCAGCACCCGACAGGGACTCACAGATACGCAGTATTTT
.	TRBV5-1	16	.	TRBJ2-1	CASSPTLSSAYNEQFF	TGCGCCAGCAGCCCGACTCTTAGCAGCGCCTACAATGAGCAGTTCTTC
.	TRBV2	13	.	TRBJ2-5	CASSRQLLETQYF	TGTGCCAGCAGTAGGCAACTATTGGAGACCCAGTACTTC
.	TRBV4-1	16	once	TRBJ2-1	CASSQVDLVSYNEQFF	TGCGCCAGCAGCCAAGTAGACTTGGTCTCCTACAATGAGCAGTTCTTC
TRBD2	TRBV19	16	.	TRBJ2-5	CASSALDGRAGETQYF	TGTGCCAGTAGTGCCCTTGACGGGAGGGCCGGGGAGACCCAGTACTTC
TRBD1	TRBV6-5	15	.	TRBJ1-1	CASSYSDRPTTEAFF	TGTGCCAGCAGTTACTCGGACAGGCCAACCACTGAAGCTTTCTTT
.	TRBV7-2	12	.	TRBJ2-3	CASSAYSDTQYF	TGTGCCAGCAGCGCCTACTCGGATACGCAGTATTTT
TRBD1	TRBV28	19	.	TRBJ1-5	CASSFSAGAGGLSNQPQHF	TGTGCCAGCAGTTTTTCGGCGGGGGCAGGGGGCCTGAGCAATCAGCCCCAGCATTTT
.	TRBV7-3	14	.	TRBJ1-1	CASSLTGGDTEAFF	TGTGCCAGCAGCTTAACCGGGGGAGACACTGAAGCTTTCTTT
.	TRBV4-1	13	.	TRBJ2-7	CASSQTGFYEQYF	TGCGCCAGCAGCCAAACGGGATTCTACGAGCAGTACTTC